Included here is one T cell receptor (beta chain) sequence, with context. In this sample, this clonotype turned up many times. It lacks a known antigen. No quality values exist for individual bases; no much larger clone is one base distant. As encoded in the germline V gene (reference sequence), CDR1 is DFQATT while CDR2 is SNEGSKA. Counted from cysteine to phenylalanine, this CDR3 has 13 amino acids. Only the CDR3 DNA is retained, 39 bases long and in frame from the first base. Trimming costs V 6 bases and J 3 bases, and their ends lie 14 bases apart. The data were obtained in a study of tumor and adjacent non-tumor tissue in lung cancer (dated by TCRdb to the late 2010s). Background on the whole study: The cohort included around eleven adenocarcinoma, a couple of squamous cell carcinoma and 1 small cell lung cancer patients. The study compared bulk TCRbeta repertoires from lung tumor tissue and matched distant non-tumor lung tissue of some 14 lung cancer patients. Ages among the 15 or so patients ranged from about 31 to 85 years, there were some 10 men and 5 women, and disease was at TNM stage I to III. Sequencing generated a total of about 130,000,000 productive TCRbeta reads, averaging roughly 3.9 million reads per sample. For each patient, one tumor sample and one normal lung sample were taken, giving a few dozen paired specimens that underwent TCRbeta CDR3 sequencing. On the study overall, not on this receptor specifically: The methods do not name the sequencing platform or mention unique molecular identifiers. Peripheral blood was not sequenced, so blood TCRbeta repertoires were not examined in the lung cancer patients of the study. With only approximately 16 patients in the cohort, the authors noted that larger samples and more detailed clinical data are needed. In normal lung, the top 100 clones accounted for a significantly larger cumulative share of the repertoire than in tumor tissue. TCR diversity (inverse Simpson) was significantly higher in tumor than in normal lung tissue (431.37 vs 166.20, P = 0.0075, Mann-Whitney U test). TCR diversity was significantly higher in younger patients, and greater tumor TCR diversity was associated with shorter overall survival and shorter disease-free survival.

Libraries were built with multiplex PCR. Sequencing relied on an Illumina HiSeq 2500. Following protocols modified from ARM-PCR, the researchers constructed TCRbeta libraries through three rounds of nested PCR with primers (Table S4). Before sequencing, PCR products in the 200-500 bp range were cut out of the gel and cleaned up using the QIAquick gel extraction kit. Per the authors' processing: Trimmomatic was used to clean the reads, FLASH was used to merge the reads into complete CDR3 sequences, and MiTCR was used to assign the reads to V(D)J germline segments. VDJtools was used to compute clonal diversity as the inverse Simpson's index. A read counted as productive if the sequence was in-frame and lacked a premature stop codon. TCRdb trimmed public reads at Q25 via fastp, called clones via MiXCR and kept in-frame beta chains. CDR3 protein duplicates are merged, each entry listing the most common genes and DNA. TCRdb's processing, not the authors', yielded these V and J calls. The sample has approximately 100,000 distinct CDR3 sequences on record, approximately 65% of them singletons. The top ten clonotypes cover roughly 20% of the sample.

Bulk unsorted tissue served as the source for RNA extraction, and RNA quality was assessed using a NanoDrop ND-1000 and an Agilent 2100. Distant non-tumor tissue taken more than 3 cm from the tumor edge was used as the normal lung sample. All donors had newly diagnosed lung cancer, had not received prior chemotherapy, and were admitted for thoracic surgery in China between August and November 2014. Patients with previous radiotherapy or chemotherapy, or with another concurrent cancer, were excluded from the study. Surgical tissue pieces of roughly 1-2.2 cm3 were preserved in RNAlater solution and were kept at -80 degrees C until use.

The receptor was derived from a man aged 25-45 years with non-small cell lung cancer. The material sequenced was distant non-tumor lung tissue. The rearrangement joined TRBV20-1 to TRBJ2-5, and possibly TRBD2, on 5 matching bases. The CDR3 has the sequence CSAPRSGKETQYF. The DNA is TGCAGTGCCCCCCGGTCCGGGAAAGAGACCCAGTACTTC.